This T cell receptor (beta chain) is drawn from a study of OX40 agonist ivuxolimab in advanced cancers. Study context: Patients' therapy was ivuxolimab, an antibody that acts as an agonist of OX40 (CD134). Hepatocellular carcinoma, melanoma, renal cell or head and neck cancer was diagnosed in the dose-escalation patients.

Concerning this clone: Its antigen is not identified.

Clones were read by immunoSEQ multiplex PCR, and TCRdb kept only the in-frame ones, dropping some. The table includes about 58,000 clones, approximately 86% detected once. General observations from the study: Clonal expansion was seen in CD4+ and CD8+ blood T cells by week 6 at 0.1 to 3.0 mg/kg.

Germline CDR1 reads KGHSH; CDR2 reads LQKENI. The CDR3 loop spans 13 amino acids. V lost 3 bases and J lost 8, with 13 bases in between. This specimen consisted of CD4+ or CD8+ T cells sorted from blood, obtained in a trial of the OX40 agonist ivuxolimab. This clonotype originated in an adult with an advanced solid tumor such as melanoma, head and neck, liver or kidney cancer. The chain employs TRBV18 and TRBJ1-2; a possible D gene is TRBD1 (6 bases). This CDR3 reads CASSPMPGEGYTF. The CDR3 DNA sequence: TGTGCCAGCTCACCGATGCCAGGGGAGGGCTACACCTTC.